The 10 T cell receptor beta chains below come from one sample, sequenced in a study of Graves' ophthalmopathy and Graves' hyperthyroidism. TCR beta CDR3 amplification used RNA transcripts. Second-round multiplex PCR came after a first-round RT-PCR that employed HTBI primers. One entry per CDR3 protein results from TCRdb running MiXCR on the multiplex PCR reads. The sample yields 650,000 to 900,000 distinct CDR3 sequences, approximately 40% seen once. Sequencing was done on a sample of peripheral blood. The receptors were gathered from an adult man with Graves' ophthalmopathy.

The chain couples TRBV2 to TRBJ1-3, with 8 nucleotides matching TRBD1. Germline assignment: CDR1 SNHLY and CDR2 FYNNEI. V lost 5 bases to trimming and J lost 1 base; unmatched junction nucleotides: 10. The CDR3 is made up of 17 amino acids. This CDR3 reads CASSLSLRTGSGNTIYF. The CDR3 bases are TGTGCCAGCAGTTTATCCCTCAGGACAGGGTCTGGAAACACCATATATTTT.

This clonotype was counted a few times. In nucleotides, the CDR3 is TGCGCCAGCAGCCAAGTCCTTAGCGGGAGGGCAAACACCGGGGAGCTGTTTTTT. Protein: CASSQVLSGRANTGELFF. This sequence joins TRBV4-3 and TRBJ2-2, with 11 bases aligning to TRBD2. CDR1 and CDR2 (germline): LGHNA, YSLEER. This CDR3 is 18 amino acids long. V shed 1 base, J shed 2 bases, and the junction held 6 bases outside the gene matches.

This clonotype turned up a few times. As DNA, the CDR3 is TGTGCCAGCAGTTTCGCCGGTCCTAGCTCCTACGAGCAGTACTTC. Its translation: CASSFAGPSSYEQYF. This chain links TRBV12-3 or TRBV12-4 with TRBJ2-7; D gene ambiguous. CDR3 length: 15 residues. The ends were cut back, 3 bases at V and 0 bases at J, with 12 bases in the middle.

Comments on this clonotype: An end of the junction differs from the germline gene, which may be a read error. CDR3 bases: TGCGCCAGCAGCCAAGGGCTGGGACACTATGGCTACACCTTC. Translating gives CASSQGLGHYGYTF. The chain employs TRBV25-1 and TRBJ1-2, with D tentatively TRBD1 (5 bases). The CDR3 has 14 residues. Germline-derived CDR1 and CDR2 are MGHDK and SYGVNS.

Turning to this clonotype: The junction departs from the called germline gene at one end, perhaps through a read error. The chain is built from TRBV29-1 and TRBJ1-3, with D perhaps matching TRBD1 (6 bases). Germline V gene data show CDR1 as SQVTM and CDR2 as ANQGSEA. This CDR3 has 14 residues. CDR3 loop: CSASRGSSGNTVYF. CDR3 in DNA: TGCAGCGCATCGAGGGGGAGCTCTGGAAACACCGTATATTTT. The variable domain in full, with the rest retrieved from reference TRBV29-1 and TRBJ1-3, is SAVISQKPSRDICQRGTSLTIQCQVDSQVTMMFWYRQQPGQSLTLIATANQGSEATYESGFVIDKFPISRPNLTFSTLTVSNMSPEDSSIYLCSASRGSSGNTVYFGEGSWLTVV.

J is TRBJ1-1 and V is TRBV7-9, with TRBD1 identical over 7 bases. This CDR3 contains 14 residues. Trimming removed 5 bases from V and 5 bases from J; junction bases left unmatched: 8. Per the germline V gene, CDR1 is SEHNR and CDR2 is FQNEAQ (reference sequence). Written as DNA, the CDR3 is TGTGCCAGCAGCCCCCGAGGGGGCCAAACTGAAGCTTTCTTT. The encoded protein is CASSPRGGQTEAFF.

The table lists this clonotype with many counts. CDR3 amino acids: CASSLKMRGNTIYF. The CDR3 DNA sequence: TGTGCCAGCAGCTTAAAGATGCGAGGAAACACCATATATTTT. This chain links TRBV7-9 with TRBJ1-3; no clear D gene. Germline V lookup: CDR1 SEHNR, CDR2 FQNEAQ (reference sequence). The CDR3 has 14 residues. The ends were cut back, 2 bases at V and 4 bases at J, with 9 bases in the middle. The variable domain in full, completed from reference TRBV7-9 and TRBJ1-3, reads DTGVSQNPRHKITKRGQNVTFRCDPISEHNRLYWYRQTLGQGPEFLTYFQNEAQLEKSRLLSDRFSAERPKGSFSTLEIQRTEQGDSAMYLCASSLKMRGNTIYFGEGSWLTVV.

Only a few counts were recorded for this clonotype. The chain is built from TRBV10-3 and TRBJ1-1; the D gene is possibly TRBD1 (5 bases). Per the germline V gene, CDR1 is ENHRY and CDR2 is SYGVKD. Deletions cut 4 bases from V and 4 bases from J, with 10 bases between. CDR3 length equals 13 residues. The CDR3 DNA reads as TGTGCCATCAGTGGCAGGGCGGGCACTGAAGCTTTCTTT. Translated, it gives CAISGRAGTEAFF.

This clonotype came up many times. The rearrangement links TRBV10-3 to TRBJ1-2; no clear D gene. There are 15 residues in the CDR3. Trimming took off 2 bases at V and 4 bases at J, with 14 bases between the two ends. In germline, CDR1 is ENHRY, CDR2 SYGVKD. The CDR3 sequence is CAISEGAGIPYGYTF. The CDR3 region has the DNA TGTGCCATCAGTGAGGGCGCGGGGATTCCCTATGGCTACACCTTC.

The J gene is TRBJ1-2, the V gene TRBV6-6; tentative D call: TRBD1 (6 bases). The CDR3 runs to 14 residues. The V and J ends lost 4 bases and 7 bases respectively, with 16 bases between them. Germline CDR1 and CDR2: MNHNY and SVGAGI (reference sequence). CDR3 amino acids: CASSSNTGIGGYTF. As DNA, the CDR3 is TGTGCCAGCAGTTCAAACACAGGGATCGGTGGCTACACCTTC.